This entry is about one TCR beta chain. As yet, its antigen is unknown. The assay was immunoSEQ multiplex PCR, and TCRdb's table has in-frame clones only and misses some. The sample shows tens of thousands of clones, over 75% of them seen only once. V lost 4 bases, J lost 3 bases, and 6 bases stayed unmatched. This CDR3 comprises 15 residues. CDR1 and CDR2 (germline): MDHEN, SYDVKM. These data are taken from a study of STAT5B mutations in CD4+ large granular lymphocyte leukemia. Study-level results: TRBV06-family usage was enriched in top patient clones (8/27) versus controls (2/35).

V and J are TRBV28 and TRBJ2-3, with 8 nucleotides matching TRBD2. The sample was CD4+ T cells from blood buffy coats. The receptor was isolated from a human donor in good health. CDR3 in amino acids: CASSSDGRATDTQYF. The DNA for the CDR3 is TGTGCCAGCAGTTCGGACGGGAGGGCGACAGATACGCAGTATTTT. The variable domain in full, with the rest retrieved from reference TRBV28 and TRBJ2-3, is DVKVTQSSRYLVKRTGEKVFLECVQDMDHENMFWYRQDPGLGLRLIYFSYDVKMKEKGDIPEGYSVSREKKERFSLILESASTNQTSMYLCASSSDGRATDTQYFGPGTRLTVL.